The T cell receptor (beta chain) described here comes from a study of blood T cell repertoires in COVID-19. This clone was seen only a few times. Between the trimmed V and J ends, which lost 7 bases and 4 bases, there was a span of 10 bases. CDR1 and CDR2 (germline): SNHLY, FYNNEI. This CDR3 is 13 amino acids long. Original methodology: Amplifying reference gene primers gave estimates of nucleated cell counts. The repertoire was sequenced with immunoSEQ multiplex PCR; TCRdb's copy has only in-frame clones and lacks some. V, J and clone size were drawn from that table, and D and trimming were deduced from the DNA. The sample has roughly 100,000 clones; roughly 80% are singletons.

This chain connects TRBV2 to TRBJ2-2; D unresolved. The source of this sequence is a woman of 80 years or more with acute or convalescent COVID-19. Sequencing used peripheral blood. The CDR3 loop reads CASNTAATGELFF. The DNA of the CDR3 is TGTGCCAGCAATACAGCAGCCACCGGGGAGCTGTTTTTT.